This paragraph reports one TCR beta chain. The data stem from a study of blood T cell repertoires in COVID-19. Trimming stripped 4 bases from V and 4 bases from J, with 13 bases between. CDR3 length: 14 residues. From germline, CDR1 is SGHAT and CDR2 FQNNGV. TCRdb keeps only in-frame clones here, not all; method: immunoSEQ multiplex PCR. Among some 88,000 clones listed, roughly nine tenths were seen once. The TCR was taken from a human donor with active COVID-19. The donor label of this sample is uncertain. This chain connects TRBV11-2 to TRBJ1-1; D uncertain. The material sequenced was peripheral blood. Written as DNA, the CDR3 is TGTGCCAGCAGCTCAAGCTGGGCAGTCACTGAAGCTTTCTTT. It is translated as CASSSSWAVTEAFF.